This entry describes one T cell receptor (beta chain). Its target is unknown. This CDR3 region has 14 residues. CDR1 and CDR2 (germline): SNHLY, FYNNEI. Trimming took 5 bases from V and 4 from J, leaving 13 bases between them. These data originate in a study of cytomegalovirus exposure and HLA in healthy donors. With 60 Vbeta and 13 Jbeta primers, the PCR was carried out. The data were produced by immunoSEQ multiplex PCR, yet TCRdb's version contains in-frame clones alone and is incomplete. The sample table includes roughly 79,000 clones. Study-level findings and limits: Rates of TCR association differed by HLA locus in a later analysis, with DRB1 highest and HLA-C lowest. Another analysis was done later, and it associated approximately 15,000 TCR beta sequences with HLA alleles at 0.05 false discovery rate.

The V call is TRBV2, the J call TRBJ2-3, with D unclear. The clonotype comes from a man aged 25-40 years in good health and CMV-seronegative. The sequenced sample was PBMCs. The CDR3 DNA follows: TGTGCCAGCAGTCTCCGGCCCGGAGCAGATACGCAGTATTTT. It is translated as CASSLRPGADTQYF.